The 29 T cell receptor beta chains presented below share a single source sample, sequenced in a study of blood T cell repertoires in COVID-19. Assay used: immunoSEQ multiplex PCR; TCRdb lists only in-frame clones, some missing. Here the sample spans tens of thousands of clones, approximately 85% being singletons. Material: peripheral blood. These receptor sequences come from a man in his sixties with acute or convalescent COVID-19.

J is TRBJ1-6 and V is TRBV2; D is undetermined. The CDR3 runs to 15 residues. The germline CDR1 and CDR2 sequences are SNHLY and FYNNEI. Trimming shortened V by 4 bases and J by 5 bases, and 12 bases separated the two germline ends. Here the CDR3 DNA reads TGTGCCAGCAGTGCCGTCGCAGTCAATAATTCACCCCTCCACTTT. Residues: CASSAVAVNNSPLHF. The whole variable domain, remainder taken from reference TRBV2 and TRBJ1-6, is EPEVTQTPSHQVTQMGQEVILRCVPISNHLYFYWYRQILGQKVEFLVSFYNNEISEKSEIFDDQFSVERPDGSNFTLKIRSTKLEDSAMYFCASSAVAVNNSPLHFGNGTRLTVT.

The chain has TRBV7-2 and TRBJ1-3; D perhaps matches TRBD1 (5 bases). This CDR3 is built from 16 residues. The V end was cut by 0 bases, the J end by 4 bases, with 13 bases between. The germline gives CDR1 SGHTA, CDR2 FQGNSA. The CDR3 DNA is TGTGCCAGCAGCTTAGCTTCAGGGTGGCCAGGAAACACCATATATTTT. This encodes CASSLASGWPGNTIYF.

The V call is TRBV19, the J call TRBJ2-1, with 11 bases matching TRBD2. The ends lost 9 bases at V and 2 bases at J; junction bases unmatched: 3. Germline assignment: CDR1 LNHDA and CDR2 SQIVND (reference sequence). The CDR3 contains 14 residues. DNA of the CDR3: TGTGCCAGCAAGACTAGCGGGACCTACAATGAGCAGTTCTTC. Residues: CASKTSGTYNEQFF.

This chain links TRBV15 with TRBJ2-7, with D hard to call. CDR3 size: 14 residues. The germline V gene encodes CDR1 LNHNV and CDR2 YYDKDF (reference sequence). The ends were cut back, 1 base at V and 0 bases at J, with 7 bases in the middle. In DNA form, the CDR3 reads TGTGCCACCAGCAGAGTCTACAGCTCCTACGAGCAGTACTTC. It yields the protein CATSRVYSSYEQYF.

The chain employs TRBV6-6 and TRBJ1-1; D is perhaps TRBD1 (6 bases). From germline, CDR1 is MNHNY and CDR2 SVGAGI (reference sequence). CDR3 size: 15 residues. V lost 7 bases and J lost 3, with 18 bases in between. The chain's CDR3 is CASTLLGGADTEAFF. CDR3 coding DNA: TGTGCCAGCACCCTACTGGGGGGGGCGGACACTGAAGCTTTCTTT.

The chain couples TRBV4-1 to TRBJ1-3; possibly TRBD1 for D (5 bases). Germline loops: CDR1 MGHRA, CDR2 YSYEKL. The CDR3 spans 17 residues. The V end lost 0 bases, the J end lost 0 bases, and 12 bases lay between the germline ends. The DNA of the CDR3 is TGCGCCAGCAGCCAAGAGGGGGGGGGAAGCTCTGGAAACACCATATATTTT. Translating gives CASSQEGGGSSGNTIYF.

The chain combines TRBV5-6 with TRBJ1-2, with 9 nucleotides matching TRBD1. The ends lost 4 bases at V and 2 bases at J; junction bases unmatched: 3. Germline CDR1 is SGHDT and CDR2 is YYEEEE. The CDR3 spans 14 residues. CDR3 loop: CASSDGQGNYGYTF. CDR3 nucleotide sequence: TGTGCCAGCAGCGACGGACAGGGGAACTATGGCTACACCTTC. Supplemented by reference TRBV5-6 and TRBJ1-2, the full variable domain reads DAGVTQSPTHLIKTRGQQVTLRCSPKSGHDTVSWYQQALGQGPQFIFQYYEEEERQRGNFPDRFSGHQFPNYSSELNVNALLLGDSALYLCASSDGQGNYGYTFGSGTRLTVV.

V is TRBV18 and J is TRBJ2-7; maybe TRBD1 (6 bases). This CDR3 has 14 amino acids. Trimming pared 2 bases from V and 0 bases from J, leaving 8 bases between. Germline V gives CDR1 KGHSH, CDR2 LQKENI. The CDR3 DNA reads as TGTGCCAGCTCACCAAACAGGGACTCCTACGAGCAGTACTTC. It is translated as CASSPNRDSYEQYF. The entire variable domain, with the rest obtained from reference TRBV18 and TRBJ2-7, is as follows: NAGVMQNPRHLVRRRGQEARLRCSPMKGHSHVYWYRQLPEEGLKFMVYLQKENIIDESGMPKERFSAEFPKEGPSILRIQQVVRGDSAAYFCASSPNRDSYEQYFGPGTRLTVT.

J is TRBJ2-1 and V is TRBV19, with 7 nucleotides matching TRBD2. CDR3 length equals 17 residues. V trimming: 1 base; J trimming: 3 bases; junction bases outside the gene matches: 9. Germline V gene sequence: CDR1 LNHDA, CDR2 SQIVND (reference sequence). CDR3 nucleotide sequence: TGTGCCAGTAGTATAGGGCCCACGGGCGGGGGCTACAATGAGCAGTTCTTC. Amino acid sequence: CASSIGPTGGGYNEQFF.

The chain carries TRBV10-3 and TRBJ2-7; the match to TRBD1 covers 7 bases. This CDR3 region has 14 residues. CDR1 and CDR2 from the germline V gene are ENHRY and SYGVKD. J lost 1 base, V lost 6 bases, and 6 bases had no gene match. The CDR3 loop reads CAIRPMGQSYEQYF. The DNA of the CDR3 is TGTGCCATCAGACCCATGGGACAGTCCTACGAGCAGTACTTC.

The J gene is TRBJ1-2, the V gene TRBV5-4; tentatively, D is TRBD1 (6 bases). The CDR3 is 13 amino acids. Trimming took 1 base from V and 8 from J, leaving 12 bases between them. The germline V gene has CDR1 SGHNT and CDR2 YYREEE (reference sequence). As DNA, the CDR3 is TGTGCCAGCAGCTTGAGGAGGGGGGGCGGCTACACCTTC. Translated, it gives CASSLRRGGGYTF.

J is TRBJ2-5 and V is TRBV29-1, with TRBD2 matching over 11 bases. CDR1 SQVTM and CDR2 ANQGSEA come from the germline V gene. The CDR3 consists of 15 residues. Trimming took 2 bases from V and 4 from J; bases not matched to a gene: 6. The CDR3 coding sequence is TGCAGCGTTGAAAGGGTAGCGGGGGGGGTAGAGACCCAGTACTTC. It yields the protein CSVERVAGGVETQYF.

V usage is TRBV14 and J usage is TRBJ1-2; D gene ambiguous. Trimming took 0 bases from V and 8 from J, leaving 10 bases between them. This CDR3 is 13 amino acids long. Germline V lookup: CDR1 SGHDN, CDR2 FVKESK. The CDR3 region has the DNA TGTGCCAGCAGCCAAGATGCGGGCCGAGGCTACACCTTC. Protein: CASSQDAGRGYTF.

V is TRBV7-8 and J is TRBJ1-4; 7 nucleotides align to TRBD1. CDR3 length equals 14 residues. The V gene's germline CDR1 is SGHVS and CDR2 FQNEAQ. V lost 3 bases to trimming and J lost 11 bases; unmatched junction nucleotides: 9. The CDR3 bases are TGTGCCAGCAGCTTTACAGGGGTGGACCCCAAACTGTTTTTT. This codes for CASSFTGVDPKLFF.

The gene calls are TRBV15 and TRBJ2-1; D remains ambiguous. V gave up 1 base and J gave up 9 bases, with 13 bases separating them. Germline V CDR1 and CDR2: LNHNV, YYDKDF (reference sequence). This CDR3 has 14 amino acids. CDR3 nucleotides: TGTGCCACCAGCAGAGGAGTTGCGGTCGGTGAGCAGTTCTTC. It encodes CATSRGVAVGEQFF.

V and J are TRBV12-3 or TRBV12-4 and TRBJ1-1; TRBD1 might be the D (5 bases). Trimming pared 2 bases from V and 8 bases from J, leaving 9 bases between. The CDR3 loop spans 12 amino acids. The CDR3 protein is CASSLRGREAFF. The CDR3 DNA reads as TGTGCCAGCAGTTTAAGGGGCAGAGAAGCTTTCTTT.

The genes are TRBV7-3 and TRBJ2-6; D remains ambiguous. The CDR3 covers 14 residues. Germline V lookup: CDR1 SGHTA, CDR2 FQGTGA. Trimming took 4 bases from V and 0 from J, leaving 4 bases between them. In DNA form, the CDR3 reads TGTGCCAGCAGCTCCAGCTCTGGGGCCAACGTCCTGACTTTC. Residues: CASSSSSGANVLTF.

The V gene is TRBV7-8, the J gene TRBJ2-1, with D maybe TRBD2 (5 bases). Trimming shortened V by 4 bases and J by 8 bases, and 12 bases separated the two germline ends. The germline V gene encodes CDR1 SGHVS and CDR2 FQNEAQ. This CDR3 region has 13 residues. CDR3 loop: CASSSRRNDEQFF. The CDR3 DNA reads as TGTGCCAGCAGCTCTCGGAGGAACGATGAGCAGTTCTTC.

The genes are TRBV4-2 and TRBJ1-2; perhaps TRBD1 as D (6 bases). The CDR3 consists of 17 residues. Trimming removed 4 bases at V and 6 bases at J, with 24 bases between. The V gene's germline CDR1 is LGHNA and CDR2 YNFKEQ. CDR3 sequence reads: CASSPPGAQQGGDGYTF. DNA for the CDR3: TGTGCCAGCAGCCCCCCAGGGGCCCAACAGGGAGGGGATGGCTACACCTTC.

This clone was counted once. In DNA, the CDR3 is TGTGCCAGCAGCCAGACGGGAGACCCCATCTACGAGCAGTACTTC. Residues: CASSQTGDPIYEQYF. The chain uses TRBV3-1 (or the pseudogene TRBV3-2) and TRBJ2-7, with D possibly matching TRBD2 (6 bases). The CDR3 has 15 residues. The V end lost 3 bases, the J end lost 3 bases, and 15 bases lay between the germline ends. Germline CDR1 is LGHDT and CDR2 is YNNKEL (reference sequence).

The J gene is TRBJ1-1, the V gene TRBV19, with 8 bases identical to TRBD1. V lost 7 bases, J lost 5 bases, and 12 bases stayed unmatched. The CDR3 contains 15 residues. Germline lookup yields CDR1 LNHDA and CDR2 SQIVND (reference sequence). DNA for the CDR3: TGTGCCAGTATCCCCCCGCAGGGGGCGGGGACTGAAGCTTTCTTT. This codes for CASIPPQGAGTEAFF.

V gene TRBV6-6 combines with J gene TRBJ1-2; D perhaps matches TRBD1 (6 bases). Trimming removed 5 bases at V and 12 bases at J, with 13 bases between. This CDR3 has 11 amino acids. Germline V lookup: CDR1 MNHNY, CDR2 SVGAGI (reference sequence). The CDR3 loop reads CASSRDTPNTF. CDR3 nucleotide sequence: TGTGCCAGCAGTCGGGACACTCCGAACACCTTC.

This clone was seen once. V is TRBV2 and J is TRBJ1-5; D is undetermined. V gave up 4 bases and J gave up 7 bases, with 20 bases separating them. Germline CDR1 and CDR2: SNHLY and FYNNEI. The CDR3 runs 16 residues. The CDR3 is CASSGLALGTGQPQHF. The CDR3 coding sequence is TGTGCCAGCAGTGGGCTGGCCCTCGGAACGGGGCAGCCCCAGCATTTT.

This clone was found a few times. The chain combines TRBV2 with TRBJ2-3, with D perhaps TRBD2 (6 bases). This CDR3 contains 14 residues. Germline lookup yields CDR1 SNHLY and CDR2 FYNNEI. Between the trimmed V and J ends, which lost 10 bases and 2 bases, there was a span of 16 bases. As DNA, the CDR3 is TGTGCCACCCAGGACTACCCCAACACAGATACGCAGTATTTT. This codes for CATQDYPNTDTQYF.

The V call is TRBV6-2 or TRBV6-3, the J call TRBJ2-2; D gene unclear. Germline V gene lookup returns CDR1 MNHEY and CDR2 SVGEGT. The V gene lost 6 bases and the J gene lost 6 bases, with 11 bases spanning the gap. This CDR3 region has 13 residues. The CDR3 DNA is TGTGCCAGCAGCCCCGACGGGTCCGGGGAGCTGTTTTTT. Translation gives CASSPDGSGELFF.

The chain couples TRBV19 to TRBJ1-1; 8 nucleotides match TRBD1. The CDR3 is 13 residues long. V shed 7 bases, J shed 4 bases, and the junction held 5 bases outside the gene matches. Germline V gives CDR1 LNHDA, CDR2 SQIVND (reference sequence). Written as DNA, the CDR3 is TGTGCCAGTACCTACAGGGGGTTCACTGAAGCTTTCTTT. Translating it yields CASTYRGFTEAFF.

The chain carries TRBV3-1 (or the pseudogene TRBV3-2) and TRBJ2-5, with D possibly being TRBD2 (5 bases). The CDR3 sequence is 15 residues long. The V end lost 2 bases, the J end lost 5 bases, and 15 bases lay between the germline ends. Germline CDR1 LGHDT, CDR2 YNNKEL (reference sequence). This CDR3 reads CASSQRGRERETQYF. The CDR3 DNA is TGTGCCAGCAGCCAACGAGGGAGAGAGCGGGAGACCCAGTACTTC.

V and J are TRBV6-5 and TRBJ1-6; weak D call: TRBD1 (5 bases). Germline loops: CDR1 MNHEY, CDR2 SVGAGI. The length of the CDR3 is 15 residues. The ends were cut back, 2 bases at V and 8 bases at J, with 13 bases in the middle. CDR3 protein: CASSYSRGTDSPLHF. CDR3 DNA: TGTGCCAGCAGTTACAGTAGGGGTACCGATTCACCCCTCCACTTT.

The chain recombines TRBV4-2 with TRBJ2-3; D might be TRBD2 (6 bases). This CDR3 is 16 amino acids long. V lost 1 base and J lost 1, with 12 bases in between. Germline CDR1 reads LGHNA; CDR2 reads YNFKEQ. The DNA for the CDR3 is TGTGCCAGCAGCCAAGGGGCGGGGATACGCACAGATACGCAGTATTTT. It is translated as CASSQGAGIRTDTQYF.